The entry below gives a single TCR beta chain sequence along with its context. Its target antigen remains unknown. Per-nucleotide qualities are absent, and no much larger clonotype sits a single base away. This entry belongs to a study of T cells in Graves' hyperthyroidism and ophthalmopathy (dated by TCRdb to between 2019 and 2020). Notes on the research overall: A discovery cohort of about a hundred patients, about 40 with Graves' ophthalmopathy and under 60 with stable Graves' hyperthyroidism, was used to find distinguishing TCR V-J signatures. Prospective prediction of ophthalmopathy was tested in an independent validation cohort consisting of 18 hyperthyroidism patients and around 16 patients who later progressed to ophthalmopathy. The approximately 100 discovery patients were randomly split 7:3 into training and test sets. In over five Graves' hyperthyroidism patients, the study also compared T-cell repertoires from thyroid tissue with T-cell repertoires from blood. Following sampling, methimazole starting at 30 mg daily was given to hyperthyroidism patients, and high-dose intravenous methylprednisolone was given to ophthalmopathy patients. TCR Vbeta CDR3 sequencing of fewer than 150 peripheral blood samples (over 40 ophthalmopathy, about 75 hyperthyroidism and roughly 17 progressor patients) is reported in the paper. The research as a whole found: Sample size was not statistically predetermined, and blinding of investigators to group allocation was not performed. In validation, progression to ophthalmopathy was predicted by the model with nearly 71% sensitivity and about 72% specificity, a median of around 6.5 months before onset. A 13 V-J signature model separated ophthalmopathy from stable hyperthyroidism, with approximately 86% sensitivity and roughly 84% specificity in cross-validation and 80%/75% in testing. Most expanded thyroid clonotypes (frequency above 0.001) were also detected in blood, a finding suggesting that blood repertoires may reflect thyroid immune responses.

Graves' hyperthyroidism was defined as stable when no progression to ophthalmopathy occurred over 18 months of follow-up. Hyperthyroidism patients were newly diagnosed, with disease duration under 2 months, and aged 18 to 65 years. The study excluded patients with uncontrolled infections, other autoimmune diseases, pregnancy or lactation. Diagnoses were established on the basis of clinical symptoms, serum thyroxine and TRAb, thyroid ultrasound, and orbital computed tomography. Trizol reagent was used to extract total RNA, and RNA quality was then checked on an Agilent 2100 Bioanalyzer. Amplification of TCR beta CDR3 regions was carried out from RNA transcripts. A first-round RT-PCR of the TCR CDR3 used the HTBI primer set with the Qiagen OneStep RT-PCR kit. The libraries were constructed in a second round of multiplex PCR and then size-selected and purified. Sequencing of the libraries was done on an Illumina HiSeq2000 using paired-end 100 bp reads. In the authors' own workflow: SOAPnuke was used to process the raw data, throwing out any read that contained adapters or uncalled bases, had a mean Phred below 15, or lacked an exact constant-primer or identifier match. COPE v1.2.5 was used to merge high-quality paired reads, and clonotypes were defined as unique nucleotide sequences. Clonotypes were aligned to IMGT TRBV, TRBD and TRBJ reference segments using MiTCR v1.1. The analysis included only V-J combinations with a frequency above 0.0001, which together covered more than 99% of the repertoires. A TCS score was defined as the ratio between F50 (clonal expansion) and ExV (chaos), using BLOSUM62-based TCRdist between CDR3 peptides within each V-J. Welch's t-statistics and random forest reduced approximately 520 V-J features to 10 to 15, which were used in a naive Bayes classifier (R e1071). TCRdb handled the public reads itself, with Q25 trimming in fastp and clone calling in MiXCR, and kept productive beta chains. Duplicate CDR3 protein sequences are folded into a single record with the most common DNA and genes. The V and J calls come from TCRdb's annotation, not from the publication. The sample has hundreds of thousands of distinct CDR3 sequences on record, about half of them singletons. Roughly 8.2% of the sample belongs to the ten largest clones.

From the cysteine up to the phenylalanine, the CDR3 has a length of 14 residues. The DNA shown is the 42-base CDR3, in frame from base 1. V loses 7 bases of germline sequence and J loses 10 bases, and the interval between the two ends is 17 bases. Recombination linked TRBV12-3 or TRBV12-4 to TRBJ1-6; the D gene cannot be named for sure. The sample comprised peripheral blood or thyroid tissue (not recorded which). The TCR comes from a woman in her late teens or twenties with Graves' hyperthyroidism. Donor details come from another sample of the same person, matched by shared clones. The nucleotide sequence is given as TGTGCCAGCACTTTGGGAGGGAGGAAATCACCCCTCCACTTT. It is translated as CASTLGGRKSPLHF.